This T cell receptor delta chain was identified in a study of γδ T cells in repeated Plasmodium falciparum infection. This clone was recorded many times. With a far larger clone one base away, a read error is the likely cause. Gammadelta T cells were flow-sorted from PBMC into Vgamma9/Vdelta2+ and Vdelta2-negative populations for bulk analysis. TCRdb reprocessed the multiplex PCR reads using CATT. The sample holds tens of thousands of delta-chain clones, over 1.5% seen once. Germline loops: CDR1 TSWWSYY, CDR2 QGS. The CDR3 consists of 15 residues. Trimming pared 4 bases from V and 8 bases from J, leaving 20 bases between.

The TCR sequence derives from a pool of human donors (malaria-infected and uninfected, not separated). The sample taken for sequencing was gamma-delta T cells from blood. This chain uses TRDV1 with TRDJ1; no reliable D call. The CDR3 DNA reads as TGTGCTCTTGGGGCCCCTTTGTACACGATAATAAAACTCATCTTT. Protein product: CALGAPLYTIIKLIF.